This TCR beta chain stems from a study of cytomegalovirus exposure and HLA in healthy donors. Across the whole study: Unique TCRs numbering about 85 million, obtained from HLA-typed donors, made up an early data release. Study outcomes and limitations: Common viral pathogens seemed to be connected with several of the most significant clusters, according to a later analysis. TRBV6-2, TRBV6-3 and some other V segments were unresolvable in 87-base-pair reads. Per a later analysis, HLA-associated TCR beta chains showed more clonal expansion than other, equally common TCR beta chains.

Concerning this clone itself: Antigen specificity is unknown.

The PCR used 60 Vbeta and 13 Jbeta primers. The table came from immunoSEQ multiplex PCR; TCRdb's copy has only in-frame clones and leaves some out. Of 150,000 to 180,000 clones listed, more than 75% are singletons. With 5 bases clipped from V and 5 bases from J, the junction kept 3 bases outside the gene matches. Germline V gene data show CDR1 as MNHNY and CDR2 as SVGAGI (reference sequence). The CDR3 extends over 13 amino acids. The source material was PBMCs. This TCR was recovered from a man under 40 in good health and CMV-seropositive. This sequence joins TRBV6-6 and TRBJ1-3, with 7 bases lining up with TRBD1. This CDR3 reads CASSPGQRNTIYF. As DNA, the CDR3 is TGTGCCAGCAGTCCGGGACAGAGAAACACCATATATTTT.